What follows are 19 T cell receptor beta chains derived from one specimen sequenced in a study of OX40 agonist ivuxolimab in advanced cancers. Libraries were prepared by immunoSEQ multiplex PCR; TCRdb keeps only in-frame clonotypes and omits some of them. The data show 52,000 or so clones, with approximately 80% seen just once and around 2.8% held by the top ten. The sample in question was CD4+ or CD8+ T cells sorted from blood, obtained in a trial of the OX40 agonist ivuxolimab. The receptors were gathered from an adult with an advanced solid tumor such as melanoma, head and neck, liver or kidney cancer.

This clone was detected only once. The chain combines TRBV27 with TRBJ1-2; D is possibly TRBD1 (6 bases). This CDR3 comprises 18 residues. The V gene lost 6 bases and the J gene lost 4 bases, with 27 bases spanning the gap. Germline-derived CDR1 and CDR2 are MNHEY and SMNVEV (reference sequence). Here the CDR3 DNA reads TGTGCCAGCAGCCGATTAACGGGAAATGGACAGACCCTCTATGGCTACACCTTC. Translated, it gives CASSRLTGNGQTLYGYTF.

The chain uses TRBV13 and TRBJ1-2, with 8 bases lining up with TRBD1. Germline V gene data show CDR1 as PRHDT and CDR2 as FYEKMQ (reference sequence). Unmatched junction bases numbered 10, after V lost 5 bases and J lost 8 bases. The CDR3 spans 14 residues. CDR3 residues: CASSNRDRGEGYTF. The CDR3 DNA follows: TGTGCCAGCAGCAACCGAGACAGGGGAGAGGGCTACACCTTC.

This sequence joins TRBV7-2 and TRBJ2-7, with a possible D match to TRBD1 (6 bases). This CDR3 comprises 16 residues. V was pared by 3 bases and J by 3 bases, with 18 bases between. Germline loops: CDR1 SGHTA, CDR2 FQGNSA. CDR3 in amino acids: CASSLVGGGANYEQYF. The CDR3 region has the DNA TGTGCCAGCAGCTTGGTTGGTGGGGGCGCAAACTACGAGCAGTACTTC.

The chain employs TRBV6-5 and TRBJ1-6; no definite D call. The CDR3 has 13 amino acids. Germline assignment: CDR1 MNHEY and CDR2 SVGAGI. V was cut by 6 bases and J by 7 bases, with 10 bases left in between. The CDR3 here is CASRRRGNSPLHF. CDR3 in DNA: TGTGCCAGCAGACGAAGAGGGAATTCACCCCTCCACTTT.

V and J are TRBV9 and TRBJ2-5, with D uncertain. Germline V gene lookup returns CDR1 SGDLS and CDR2 YYNGEE. This CDR3 spans 13 amino acids. V was cut by 2 bases and J by 4 bases, with 9 bases left in between. The DNA of the CDR3 is TGTGCCAGCAGCGTGGTTGGGTCAGAGACCCAGTACTTC. Encoded protein: CASSVVGSETQYF.

This chain connects TRBV7-8 to TRBJ2-7; possibly TRBD1 for D (6 bases). Germline V gene data show CDR1 as SGHVS and CDR2 as FQNEAQ. V was clipped by 5 bases and J by 5 bases, with 16 bases between them. The CDR3 is 14 residues long. The CDR3 DNA is TGTGCCAGCAGCAGTACAGGGATATGGAACGAGCAGTACTTC. This translates into CASSSTGIWNEQYF.

The CDR3 protein is CASSEAHSNQPQHF. The CDR3 nucleotides are TGTGCCAGCAGTGAGGCACATAGCAATCAGCCCCAGCATTTT. The V and J genes are TRBV2 and TRBJ1-5; no clear D. V lost 3 bases to trimming and J lost 0 bases, with 6 bases between them. The germline V gene encodes CDR1 SNHLY and CDR2 FYNNEI. The CDR3 has 14 amino acids.

The chain is built from TRBV6-6 and TRBJ2-7; 10 nucleotides match TRBD2. The germline gives CDR1 MNHNY, CDR2 SVGAGI (reference sequence). J was trimmed by 0 bases and V by 7 bases; bases with no gene match: 6. The CDR3 sequence is 15 residues long. The CDR3 loop is CASTLSGRSSYEQYF. CDR3 nucleotide sequence: TGTGCCAGCACCCTTAGCGGGAGGAGCTCCTACGAGCAGTACTTC.

The J gene is TRBJ1-4, the V gene TRBV2; the D gene is possibly TRBD1 (5 bases). CDR1 is SNHLY, CDR2 FYNNEI, per germline. V lost 6 bases and J lost 2, with 13 bases in between. The CDR3 runs 15 residues. The CDR3 is CASSRDGDTNEKLFF. CDR3 nucleotide sequence: TGTGCCAGCAGCAGGGACGGCGATACTAATGAAAAACTGTTTTTT.

The CDR3 spells CASSSMHLAHGYTF. CDR3 sequence (DNA): TGTGCCAGCAGCTCCATGCATCTAGCCCATGGCTACACCTTC. This chain joins TRBV5-4 and TRBJ1-2; D is unresolved. Trimming pared 3 bases from V and 6 bases from J, leaving 15 bases between. CDR1 SGHNT and CDR2 YYREEE come from the germline V gene (reference sequence). This CDR3 has 14 residues. Variable domain in full (rest from reference TRBV5-4 and TRBJ1-2): ETGVTQSPTHLIKTRGQQVTLRCSSQSGHNTVSWYQQALGQGPQFIFQYYREEENGRGNFPPRFSGLQFPNYSSELNVNALELDDSALYLCASSSMHLAHGYTFGSGTRLTVV.

The sample holds one count of this clone. CDR3 sequence: CASSLAGARLAKNIQYF. DNA for the CDR3: TGTGCCAGCAGCTTGGCAGGGGCCCGACTAGCCAAAAACATTCAGTACTTC. This rearrangement joins TRBV5-6 to TRBJ2-4, with D maybe TRBD1 (6 bases). The V gene lost 0 bases and the J gene lost 0 bases, with 13 bases spanning the gap. The CDR3 loop spans 17 amino acids. CDR1 SGHDT and CDR2 YYEEEE come from the germline V gene.

The rearrangement links TRBV7-3 to TRBJ2-5; 8 positions agree with TRBD1. The germline V gene has CDR1 SGHTA and CDR2 FQGTGA. V dropped 5 bases and J dropped 4; count of bases not matched to a gene: 6. The CDR3 length is 14 residues. The CDR3 sequence is CASSLRGLGETQYF. The CDR3 DNA sequence: TGTGCCAGCAGCCTCAGGGGGCTGGGAGAGACCCAGTACTTC.

The chain combines TRBV14 with TRBJ2-7; a possible D gene is TRBD1 (6 bases). This CDR3 spans 13 amino acids. Per the germline V gene, CDR1 is SGHDN and CDR2 is FVKESK. The germline V and J ends were trimmed by 1 base and 6 bases, with 10 bases remaining between them. DNA for the CDR3: TGTGCCAGCAGCCAAGTGGGACACCCCGAGCAGTACTTC. It codes for CASSQVGHPEQYF.

The chain is built from TRBV6-5 and TRBJ2-7; the match to TRBD1 covers 7 bases. Unmatched junction bases numbered 11, after V lost 6 bases and J lost 3 bases. The CDR3 is 15 residues long. The germline V gene has CDR1 MNHEY and CDR2 SVGAGI. The CDR3 DNA reads TGTGCCAGCAGCCCTGACAGGGCCTTAAACTACGAGCAGTACTTC. Residues: CASSPDRALNYEQYF.

The V gene is TRBV5-4, the J gene TRBJ1-2; D not certain. The V gene's germline CDR1 is SGHNT and CDR2 YYREEE (reference sequence). There are 13 residues in the CDR3. V gave up 4 bases and J gave up 8 bases, with 15 bases separating them. CDR3 sequence: CASSPGEARGYTF. In DNA, the CDR3 is TGTGCCAGCAGCCCAGGAGAGGCGCGCGGCTACACCTTC.

The V call is TRBV30, the J call TRBJ1-2; a weak D match, TRBD1 (5 bases). Germline CDR1 and CDR2: GTSNPN and SVGIG (reference sequence). The CDR3 loop spans 14 amino acids. Trimming took off 3 bases at V and 1 base at J, with 12 bases between the two ends. CDR3 nucleotides: TGTGCCTGGAGGGGGCCGGAGAGTAACTATGGCTACACCTTC. The encoded protein is CAWRGPESNYGYTF.

This clone was detected once. This chain links TRBV9 with TRBJ2-5, with TRBD2 as a possible D gene (6 bases). V was shortened by 0 bases and J by 4 bases, with 10 bases between the two germline ends. The CDR3 extends over 14 amino acids. Germline V gives CDR1 SGDLS, CDR2 YYNGEE. Here the CDR3 reads CASSVGMGGETQYF. CDR3 nucleotides: TGTGCCAGCAGCGTAGGGATGGGAGGAGAGACCCAGTACTTC.

The CDR3 sequence is CASSLRRGTTEAFF. CDR3 nucleotide sequence: TGTGCCAGCAGCTTAAGGAGGGGTACCACTGAAGCTTTCTTT. V and J are TRBV11-1 and TRBJ1-1; a weak D match, TRBD1 (5 bases). V lost 2 bases and J lost 4, with 11 bases in between. From germline, CDR1 is SGHAT and CDR2 FQDESV (reference sequence). The CDR3 contains 14 residues.

CDR3 DNA: TGTGCCAGCTCCCCCCGCCGGACAGGGCTTACTGAAGCTTTCTTT. Protein sequence: CASSPRRTGLTEAFF. The rearrangement links TRBV18 to TRBJ1-1; TRBD1 agrees at 8 bases. CDR3 length equals 15 residues. V lost 6 bases and J lost 5; bases outside the gene matches: 11. Germline V CDR1 and CDR2: KGHSH, LQKENI.